The present TCR beta chain was sequenced within a study of T cell changes during pregnancy in multiple sclerosis. This CDR3 has 15 residues. V dropped 1 base and J dropped 7; count of bases not matched to a gene: 7. CDR1 and CDR2 from the germline V gene are LGHNA and YNFKEQ. Method: immunoSEQ multiplex PCR; TCRdb's copy keeps in-frame clones and lacks some. In the table there are 45,000 or so clones, approximately 91% of which are singletons. The chain links TRBV4-2 to TRBJ2-1; 7 nucleotides match TRBD2. The clonotype comes from a female donor with multiple sclerosis, enrolled in a pregnancy study. Material: PBMCs (not recorded whether the cells were cultured). The CDR3 region is CASSQVTSEINEQFF. CDR3 nucleotide sequence: TGTGCCAGCAGCCAAGTCACTAGCGAGATAAATGAGCAGTTCTTC.